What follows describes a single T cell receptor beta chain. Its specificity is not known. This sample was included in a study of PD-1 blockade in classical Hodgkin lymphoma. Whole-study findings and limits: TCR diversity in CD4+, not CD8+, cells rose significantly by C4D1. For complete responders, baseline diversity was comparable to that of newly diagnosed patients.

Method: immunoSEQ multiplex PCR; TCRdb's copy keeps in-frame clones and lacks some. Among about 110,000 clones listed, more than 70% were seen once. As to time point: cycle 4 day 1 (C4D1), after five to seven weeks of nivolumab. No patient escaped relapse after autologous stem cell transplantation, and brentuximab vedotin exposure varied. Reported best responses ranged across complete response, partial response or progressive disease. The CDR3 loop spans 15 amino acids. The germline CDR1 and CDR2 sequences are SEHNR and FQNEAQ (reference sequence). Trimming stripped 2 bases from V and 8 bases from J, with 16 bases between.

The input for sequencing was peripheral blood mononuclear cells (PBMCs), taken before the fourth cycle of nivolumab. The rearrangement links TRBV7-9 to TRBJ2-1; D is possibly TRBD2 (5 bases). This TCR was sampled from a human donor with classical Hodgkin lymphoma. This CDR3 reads CASSLTRLFVDEQFF. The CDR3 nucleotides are TGTGCCAGCAGCTTAACTAGGTTATTCGTGGATGAGCAGTTCTTC.